There are many counts of the clone carrying this TCR beta chain. What it binds is unknown. Trimming took 0 bases from V and 6 from J, leaving 14 bases between them. CDR1 SGDLS and CDR2 YYNGEE come from the germline V gene. This CDR3 comprises 15 residues. The sample belongs to a study of early T cells in non-severe SARS-CoV-2 infection. Overall study findings and caveats: Matching against VDJdb likely underestimated virus-specific expansions, favoring anti-spike CD8.

TCRdb itself ran the 5' RACE reads through MiXCR, one entry per CDR3 protein. Here the sample spans roughly 86,000 distinct CDR3 sequences, approximately 6% being singletons. The TCR originated in an adult who was a healthcare worker with PCR-confirmed SARS-CoV-2 infection or an uninfected control (not recorded which). The sequenced sample consisted of whole blood. The V and J genes are TRBV9 and TRBJ2-3; possibly TRBD2 for D (5 bases). The CDR3 nucleotides read TGTGCCAGCAGCGTAGTGGCATCCCGAGGGGATACGCAGTATTTT. Translation: CASSVVASRGDTQYF.